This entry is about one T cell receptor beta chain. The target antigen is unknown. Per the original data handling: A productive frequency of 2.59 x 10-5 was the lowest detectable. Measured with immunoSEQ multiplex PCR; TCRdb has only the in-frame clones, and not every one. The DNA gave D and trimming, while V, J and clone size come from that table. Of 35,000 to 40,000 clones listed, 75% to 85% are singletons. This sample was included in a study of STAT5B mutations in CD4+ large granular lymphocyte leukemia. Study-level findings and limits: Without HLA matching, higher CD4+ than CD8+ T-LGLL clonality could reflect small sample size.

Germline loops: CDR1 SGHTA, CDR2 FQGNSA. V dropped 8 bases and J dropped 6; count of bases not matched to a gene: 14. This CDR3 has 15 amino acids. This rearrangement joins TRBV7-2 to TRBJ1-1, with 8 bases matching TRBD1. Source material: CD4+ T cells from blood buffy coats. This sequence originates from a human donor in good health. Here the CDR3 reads CASRTTAGGAAEAFF. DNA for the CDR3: TGTGCCAGCCGAACCACGGCAGGGGGCGCAGCTGAAGCTTTCTTT.